This section outlines one T cell receptor beta chain sequence together with its context. At least ten counts were recorded for this clonotype. What this receptor recognizes is not known. Per-base qualities were not stored, and no clone one base away is much larger. TCR beta CDR3 regions were amplified from RNA transcripts for repertoire sequencing. HTBI primers and the Qiagen OneStep RT-PCR kit were used in a first-round RT-PCR, which was followed by a second-round multiplex PCR, size selection and purification. Libraries were sequenced on an Illumina HiSeq2000 using paired-end 100 bp reads. The source study handled its data this way. SOAPnuke was used to process the reads, throwing out any read that had adapters, had uncalled bases, had a mean Phred below 15, or lacked an exact constant-primer or identifier match. COPE v1.2.5 was used to merge the high-quality paired reads. Unique nucleotide sequences were defined as clonotypes and aligned to IMGT TRB V, D and J references using MiTCR v1.1. The analysis was limited to V-J combinations with a frequency above 0.0001, which together covered 99.2% of the repertoires. For each V-J combination, a TCR clonal expansion and chaos score was defined as the ratio of F50 clonal expansion to chaos observed in the TCRdist matrix. Welch's t-statistics and random forest were used to reduce features to more than ten V-J combinations, which were fed into a naive Bayes classifier. The Morisita-Horn index was used to measure how similar the thyroid and blood repertoires were. Clones were called with MiXCR by TCRdb after fastp trimmed the public reads at Q25, and only in-frame beta chains were retained. All rows with the same CDR3 protein become a single entry with the most common DNA and genes. These V and J calls derive from TCRdb rather than the authors' analysis. In all, the sample holds 600,000 to 650,000 distinct CDR3 sequences, and roughly 20% of those were seen once. Approximately 7% of the sample rests with the top ten.

The entry originates in a study of Graves' ophthalmopathy and Graves' hyperthyroidism (dated 2018 in TCRdb). General notes on the study: Peripheral blood samples were taken at the time of initial diagnosis, before any treatment was given. The study used signatures of the TCR beta repertoire to tell Graves' ophthalmopathy apart from Graves' hyperthyroidism and to predict which patients would progress to ophthalmopathy. In total, around 140 blood samples were TCR-sequenced: under 45 ophthalmopathy, over 70 hyperthyroidism and about 17 hyperthyroidism-to-ophthalmopathy patients. To explore V-J signatures that separate ophthalmopathy from hyperthyroidism, a discovery set of 95 to 100 patients was enrolled, consisting of 43 with ophthalmopathy and roughly 59 with stable hyperthyroidism. For independent validation, a separate cohort was made up of some 19 hyperthyroidism patients plus 17 patients who later progressed from hyperthyroidism to ophthalmopathy. In roughly 6 hyperthyroidism patients, the T-cell repertoires found in thyroid tissue were compared with those found in blood. Once sampling was done, hyperthyroidism patients were given methimazole at a starting dose of 30 mg daily, while ophthalmopathy patients were given high-dose intravenous methylprednisolone. The 100 discovery patients were randomly split 7:3 into training and test sets.

The CDR3 numbers 16 residues from cysteine through phenylalanine. Of the read, only the CDR3 DNA is kept; its 48 bases are in frame from base 1. The germline V gene yields SGHAT for CDR1 and FQNNGV for CDR2. V sheds 0 bases and J sheds 1 base, leaving 12 bases between their ends. Results and caveats for the whole study, not just this receptor: The 13-signature model separated ophthalmopathy from stable hyperthyroidism with approximately 85% sensitivity and about 81% specificity in cross-validation, and 80%/75% in the test set. In validation, the model predicted ophthalmopathy progression with about 70% sensitivity and 72% to 80% specificity; eleven to twelve predicted patients were CT-confirmed with GO in a median of around 6.5 months. Most of the expanded thyroid clonotypes with a frequency above 0.001 were also detected in blood, and it was suggested that the thyroid immune response may be reflected by blood repertoires. No statistical method was used to predetermine the sample size, and group allocation was not hidden from the investigators.

Stable hyperthyroidism was defined as no progression to ophthalmopathy within 18 months of follow-up. Patients with hyperthyroidism were aged 18 to 65 years, had been newly diagnosed, and had a disease duration of less than 2 months. Anyone with other autoimmune diseases, uncontrolled infections, pregnancy or lactation was excluded from the study. Diagnosis relied on clinical symptoms, serum thyroxine, TRAb, thyroid ultrasound and orbital computed tomography. PBMCs were isolated from about 9 ml of fresh peripheral blood by Ficoll-Paque density gradient centrifugation. Total RNA was extracted using Trizol reagent, and RNA quality was checked on an Agilent 2100 Bioanalyzer.

The V and J genes are TRBV11-2 and TRBJ2-5, with no D gene named confidently. The sample taken for sequencing was peripheral blood. The source of this sequence is a woman aged 18 to 35 with stable Graves' hyperthyroidism. Some clones in this sample may be carry-over from other donors' samples. Donor details come from another sample of the same person, matched by shared clones. The nucleotides read TGTGCCAGCAGCTTAGATCGGGCAGGCGTCCAAGAGACCCAGTACTTC. Protein translation: CASSLDRAGVQETQYF.